This T cell receptor (beta chain) derives from a study of shared clonotypes between healthy human individuals. Study-level findings and limits: Tissues were not sampled, only blood, and their repertoires likely differ. There were few donors, and this limited the genetic and exposure-history diversity represented.

Concerning this clone: The antigen is not known.

This CDR3 has 12 residues. Germline lookup yields CDR1 SQVTM and CDR2 ANQGSEA. The ends were cut back, 8 bases at V and 8 bases at J, with 16 bases in the middle. The team ran DNA from unsorted PBMCs on ten immunoSEQ deep assay plates for sequencing. Study processing details: Filtering differed for immunoSEQ, which gave only junction sequences without quality scores. Generated by immunoSEQ multiplex PCR, the TCRdb table keeps only in-frame clones and is missing some. V and J calls and clone size are given by that table; D and trimming were obtained from the DNA. Among about 490,000 clones listed, approximately 82% were seen once.

The chain employs TRBV29-1 and TRBJ2-1; a weak D match, TRBD1 (6 bases). Input material: PBMCs. The TCR originated in a woman aged 40 to 50 in good health. Some clones in this sample may be carry-over from other donors' samples. The CDR3 region is CSIQGFRDEQFF. As DNA, the CDR3 is TGCAGCATCCAGGGGTTTAGGGATGAGCAGTTCTTC.